The entry that follows covers one TCR beta chain sequence. No cognate antigen has been identified for it. No much larger clone exists at a distance of one base, and base qualities are not known. This record comes from a study of identifying expanded T cells in peripheral blood (dated by TCRdb to between 2018 and 2021). With regard to the full study: Technical replicates were generated by sequencing separate aliquots of the same genomic DNA pool, with four replicates compared pairwise.

During the collection period, no infections or other immune events were recorded for the healthy donors. Healthy-donor blood repertoires served as a training cohort to calibrate time-dependent variance in a beta-binomial model of T-cell clone differential abundance. The training cohort included around ten healthy donors, of whom 3 were female and 7 were male. Donor ages ranged from about 29 to 70 years, with an average of roughly 40 years. Obtained from a commercial supplier, whole blood was collected from each healthy donor at three time points set around 13 days apart. For immunosequencing, genomic DNA was extracted from whole blood that had not been sorted. Beyond this particular receptor, the publication reports: Across all healthy-donor time intervals, the beta-binomial model significantly cut both the number of clones called differentially abundant and the false-positive rate. The authors expected biological variance in healthy repertoires might increase further over much longer intervals such as months to years. The binomial model flagged approximately 1.2 differentially abundant clones between technical replicates but around 15 over about 2 weeks and 19 to 20 over roughly 4 weeks. Across all healthy donors, variance in clone template counts between roughly two-week samples was found to increase significantly with total template count.

The CDR3 runs 13 amino acids, cysteine and phenylalanine included. Kept here is only the CDR3 DNA, which spans 39 bases and is read in frame from base 1. CDR1 and CDR2 are read off the germline V gene as MNHEY and SVGAGI. Trimming removed 6 bases from V and 1 base from J, leaving 9 bases between the germline ends. The immunoSEQ Assay, which relies on bias-controlled multiplex PCR amplification of genomic DNA, was used to profile TCRbeta CDR3 regions. The source study handled its data this way. To quantify the absolute abundance of each unique TCRbeta CDR3 region, the sequences were collapsed and filtered. Differential abundance was assessed using a binomial (Fisher-equivalent) model and a beta-binomial model in which time-dependent variance fitted from healthy donors was added. Any clone with fewer than 5 combined templates was excluded, and a clone was called differentially abundant if its Benjamini-Hochberg FDR was below 0.01. The form v = (b*log(k)+a)^2 was used to model beta-binomial variance as a function of total template count across the two samples. TCRdb's version of the immuneACCESS table is confined to in-frame rearrangements and falls short of the full clone set. An unresolved V gene accounts for under half of the shortfall where checked; the remainder is of unknown origin. The V and J calls and clone size are taken from that table; D and trimming were inferred from the DNA. For this sample the table gives around 120,000 clones, of which roughly 91% were detected only once. In total, the top ten clones hold 16% of the sample.

The receptor was isolated from a person between 18 and 75 years old in good health. This receptor chain uses TRBV6-5 and TRBJ1-2, with an unclear D gene assignment. Sequenced input: blood. The bases read TGTGCCAGCAGGAGGGCCCATAACTATGGCTACACCTTC. It is translated as CASRRAHNYGYTF.